This T cell receptor (beta chain) was identified during a study of OX40 agonist ivuxolimab in advanced cancers. Overall study: Three patients had partial responses: one hepatocellular carcinoma, two cutaneous melanoma. Study results and caveats: More expanded clones were found, on average, in CD8+ than in CD4+ T cells.

Concerning this clone itself: Its antigen is as yet unknown.

Autoimmune disease history or systemic immunosuppression excluded patients. Produced via immunoSEQ multiplex PCR; TCRdb's table is partial and in-frame only. This repertoire shows about 79,000 clones, about 90% found once; its top ten account for 0.5% to 0.65%. Trimming shortened V by 0 bases and J by 0 bases, and 8 bases separated the two germline ends. The CDR3 loop spans 15 amino acids. Germline values: CDR1 LGHNA, CDR2 YNFKEQ. The sequencing here drew on CD4+ or CD8+ T cells sorted from blood, taken in a trial of the OX40 agonist ivuxolimab. This TCR derives from an adult with an advanced solid tumor such as melanoma, head and neck, liver or kidney cancer. The gene calls are TRBV4-2 and TRBJ2-5; D is ambiguous. The CDR3 loop reads CASSQDGRNQETQYF. The DNA of the CDR3 is TGTGCCAGCAGCCAAGATGGAAGGAACCAAGAGACCCAGTACTTC.